What follows describes a single T cell receptor (beta chain). The sample is drawn from a study of shared clonotypes between healthy human individuals. TCRdb's copy holds only in-frame clones and misses some; the assay was immunoSEQ multiplex PCR. The sample carries fewer than 3 million clones, around 90% recorded once. V lost 0 bases to trimming and J lost 1 base; unmatched junction nucleotides: 9. Germline V lookup: CDR1 MGHRA, CDR2 YSYEKL. This CDR3 spans 18 amino acids. Sequenced material: naive CD4+ T cells from PBMCs. Regarding subset: CD45RA+ positively selected. The chain uses TRBV4-1 and TRBJ2-4, with TRBD2 identical over 7 bases. The TCR comes from a man aged 18 to 35 in good health. Some clones in this sample may be carry-over from other donors' samples. The CDR3 protein is CASSQERGSGNAKNIQYF. CDR3 coding DNA: TGCGCCAGCAGCCAAGAACGTGGGAGCGGGAACGCCAAAAACATTCAGTACTTC.